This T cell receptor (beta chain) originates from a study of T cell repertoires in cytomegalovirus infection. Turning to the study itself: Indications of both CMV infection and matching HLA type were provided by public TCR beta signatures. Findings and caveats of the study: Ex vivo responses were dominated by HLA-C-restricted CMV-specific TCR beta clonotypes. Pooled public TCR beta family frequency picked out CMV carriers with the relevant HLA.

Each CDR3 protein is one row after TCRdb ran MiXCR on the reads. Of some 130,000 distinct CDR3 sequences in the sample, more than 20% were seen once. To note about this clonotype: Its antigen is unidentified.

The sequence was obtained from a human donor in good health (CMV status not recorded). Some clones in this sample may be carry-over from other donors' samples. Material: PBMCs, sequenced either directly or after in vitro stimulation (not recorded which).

The CDR3 region has the DNA TGTGCCAGTAGTATGGGACTAGCGGGAGGACAAGATACGCAGTATTTT. Amino acids: CASSMGLAGGQDTQYF. The chain couples TRBV19 to TRBJ2-3; 15 bases are a match to TRBD2. The CDR3 covers 16 residues. Germline V gives CDR1 LNHDA, CDR2 SQIVND (reference sequence). The trim removed 3 bases at V and 5 bases at J, leaving 3 bases unmatched. Full variable domain (outside the CDR3, taken from reference TRBV19 and TRBJ2-3): DGGITQSPKYLFRKEGQNVTLSCEQNLNHDAMYWYRQDPGQGLRLIYYSQIVNDFQKGDIAEGYSVSREKKESFPLTVTSAQKNPTAFYLCASSMGLAGGQDTQYFGPGTRLTVL.